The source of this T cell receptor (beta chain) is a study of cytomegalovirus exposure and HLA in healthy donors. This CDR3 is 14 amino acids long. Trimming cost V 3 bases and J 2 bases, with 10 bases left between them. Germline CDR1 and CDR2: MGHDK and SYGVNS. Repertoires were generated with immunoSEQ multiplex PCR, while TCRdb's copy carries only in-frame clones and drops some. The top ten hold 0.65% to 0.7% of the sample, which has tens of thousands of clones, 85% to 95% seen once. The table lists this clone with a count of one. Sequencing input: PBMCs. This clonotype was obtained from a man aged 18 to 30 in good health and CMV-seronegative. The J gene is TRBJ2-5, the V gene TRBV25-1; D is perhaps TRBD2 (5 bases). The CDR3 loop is CASSDPRLQETQYF. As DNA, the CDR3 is TGTGCCAGCAGTGACCCCCGACTACAAGAGACCCAGTACTTC.